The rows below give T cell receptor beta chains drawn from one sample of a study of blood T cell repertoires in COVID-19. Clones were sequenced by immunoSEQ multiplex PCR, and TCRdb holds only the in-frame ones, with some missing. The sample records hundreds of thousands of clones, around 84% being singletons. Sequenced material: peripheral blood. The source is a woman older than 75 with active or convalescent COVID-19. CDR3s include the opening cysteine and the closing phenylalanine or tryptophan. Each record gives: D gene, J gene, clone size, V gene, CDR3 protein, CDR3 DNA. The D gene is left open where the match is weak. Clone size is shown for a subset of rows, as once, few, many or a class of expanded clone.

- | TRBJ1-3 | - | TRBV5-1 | CASSISGLHSGNTIYF | TGCGCCAGCAGCATTTCGGGACTGCACTCTGGAAACACCATATATTTT
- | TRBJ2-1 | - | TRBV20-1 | CSAGLDEQFF | TGCAGTGCTGGACTGGATGAGCAGTTCTTC
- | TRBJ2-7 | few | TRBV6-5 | CAVTGYEQYF | TGTGCCGTAACTGGTTACGAGCAGTACTTC
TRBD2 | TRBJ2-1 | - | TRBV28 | CASSLGRAGIRNEQFF | TGTGCCAGCAGTTTGGGGAGGGCAGGGATACGGAATGAGCAGTTCTTC
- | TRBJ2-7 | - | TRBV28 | CASTTWEAGGYEQYF | TGTGCCAGCACCACCTGGGAGGCAGGGGGCTACGAGCAGTACTTC
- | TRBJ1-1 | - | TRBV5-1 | CASREGRTEAFF | TGCGCCAGCAGGGAAGGGAGGACTGAAGCTTTCTTT
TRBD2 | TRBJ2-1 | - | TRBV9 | CASSVVSLAGGYSYNEQFF | TGTGCCAGCAGCGTAGTGAGTCTAGCGGGGGGTTACTCCTACAATGAGCAGTTCTTC
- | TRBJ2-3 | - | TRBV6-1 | CASSDGFRDTDTQYF | TGTGCCAGCAGTGACGGGTTCAGAGACACAGATACGCAGTATTTT
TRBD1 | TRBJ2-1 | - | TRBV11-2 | CASSPWTGVTYNEQFF | TGTGCCAGCAGCCCATGGACAGGGGTTACCTACAATGAGCAGTTCTTC
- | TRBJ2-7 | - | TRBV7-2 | CASSLQGAEQYF | TGTGCCAGCAGCTTGCAGGGCGCCGAGCAGTACTTC
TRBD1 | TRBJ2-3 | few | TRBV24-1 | CATSDTNRGAQYF | TGTGCCACCAGTGATACTAACAGGGGTGCGCAGTATTTT
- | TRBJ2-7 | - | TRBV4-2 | CASSQVGGDSYEQYF | TGTGCCAGCAGCCAAGTGGGCGGGGACTCCTACGAGCAGTACTTC
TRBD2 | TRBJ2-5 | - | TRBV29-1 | CSVQTFGRTSGGEETQYF | TGCAGCGTTCAAACCTTCGGACGGACTAGCGGGGGGGAAGAGACCCAGTACTTC
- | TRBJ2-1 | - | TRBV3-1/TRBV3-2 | CASSHGTLQFF | TGTGCCAGCAGCCACGGGACACTGCAGTTCTTC
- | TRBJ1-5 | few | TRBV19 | CASSIGSGMGNQPQHF | TGTGCCAGTAGTATAGGTTCGGGGATGGGCAATCAGCCCCAGCATTTT
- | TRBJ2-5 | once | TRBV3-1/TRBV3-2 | CASSQAPPGAGETQYF | TGTGCCAGCAGCCAAGCCCCCCCAGGGGCCGGAGAGACCCAGTACTTC
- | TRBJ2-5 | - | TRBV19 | CASSVQETQYF | TGTGCCAGTAGCGTTCAAGAGACCCAGTACTTC